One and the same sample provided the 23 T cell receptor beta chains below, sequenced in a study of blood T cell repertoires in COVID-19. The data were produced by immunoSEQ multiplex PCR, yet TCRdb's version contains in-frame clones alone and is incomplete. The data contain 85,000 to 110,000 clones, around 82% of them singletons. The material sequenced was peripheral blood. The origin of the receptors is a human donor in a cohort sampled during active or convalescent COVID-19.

The CDR3 loop reads CASSGGQGTYNEQFF. CDR3 nucleotide sequence: TGTGCCAGTAGTGGGGGACAGGGGACTTACAATGAGCAGTTCTTC. The V call is TRBV19, the J call TRBJ2-1, with 10 bases that match TRBD1. CDR3 length: 15 amino acids. CDR1 is LNHDA, CDR2 SQIVND, per germline (reference sequence). J was trimmed by 4 bases and V by 5 bases; bases with no gene match: 5.

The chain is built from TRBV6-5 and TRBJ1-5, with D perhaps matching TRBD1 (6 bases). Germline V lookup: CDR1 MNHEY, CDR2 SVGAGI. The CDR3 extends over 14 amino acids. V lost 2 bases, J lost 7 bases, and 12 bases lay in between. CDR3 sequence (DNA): TGTGCCAGCAGTTACCAGGGGATTGCCCAGCCCCAGCATTTT. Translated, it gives CASSYQGIAQPQHF.

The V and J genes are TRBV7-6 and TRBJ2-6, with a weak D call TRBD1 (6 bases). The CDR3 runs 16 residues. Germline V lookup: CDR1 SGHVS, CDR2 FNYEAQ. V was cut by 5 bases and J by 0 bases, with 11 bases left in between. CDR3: CASSPGALSGANVLTF. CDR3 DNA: TGTGCCAGCAGCCCAGGGGCCCTCTCTGGGGCCAACGTCCTGACTTTC.

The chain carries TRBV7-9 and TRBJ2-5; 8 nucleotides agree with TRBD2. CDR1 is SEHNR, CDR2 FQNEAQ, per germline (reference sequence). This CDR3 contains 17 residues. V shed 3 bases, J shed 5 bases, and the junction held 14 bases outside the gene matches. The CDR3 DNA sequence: TGTGCCAGCAGCTTGGGGAGCAGCGGGGGAACCCCCGAGACCCAGTACTTC. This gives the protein CASSLGSSGGTPETQYF.

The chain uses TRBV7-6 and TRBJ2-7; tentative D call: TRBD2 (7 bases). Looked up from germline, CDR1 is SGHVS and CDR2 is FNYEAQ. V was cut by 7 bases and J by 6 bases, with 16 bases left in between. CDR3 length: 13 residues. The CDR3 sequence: CASTPRGAFEQYF. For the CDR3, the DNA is TGTGCCAGCACCCCCCGGGGGGCCTTCGAGCAGTACTTC.

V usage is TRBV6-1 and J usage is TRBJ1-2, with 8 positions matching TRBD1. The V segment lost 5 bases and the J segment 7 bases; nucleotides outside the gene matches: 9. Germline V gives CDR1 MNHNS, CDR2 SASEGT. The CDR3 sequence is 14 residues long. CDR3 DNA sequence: TGTGCCAGCAGTCAAATGACAGGGGCGGGTGGCTACACCTTC. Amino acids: CASSQMTGAGGYTF.

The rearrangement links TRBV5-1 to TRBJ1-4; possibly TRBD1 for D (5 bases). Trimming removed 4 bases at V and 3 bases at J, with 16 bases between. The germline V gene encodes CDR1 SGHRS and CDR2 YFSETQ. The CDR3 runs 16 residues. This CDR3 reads CASSIAQGGSNEKLFF. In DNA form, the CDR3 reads TGCGCCAGCAGCATAGCCCAGGGAGGATCTAATGAAAAACTGTTTTTT.

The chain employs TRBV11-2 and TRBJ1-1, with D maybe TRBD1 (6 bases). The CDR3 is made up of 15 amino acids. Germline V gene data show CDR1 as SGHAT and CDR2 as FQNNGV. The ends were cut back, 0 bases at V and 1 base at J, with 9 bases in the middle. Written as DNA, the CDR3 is TGTGCCAGCAGCTTAGACCCGGGACAGAACACTGAAGCTTTCTTT. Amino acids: CASSLDPGQNTEAFF.

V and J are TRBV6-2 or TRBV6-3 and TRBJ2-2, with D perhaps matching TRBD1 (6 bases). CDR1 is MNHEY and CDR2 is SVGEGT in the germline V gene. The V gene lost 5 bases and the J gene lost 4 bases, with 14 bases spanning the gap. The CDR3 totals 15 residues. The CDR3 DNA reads TGTGCCAGCAGTCGAGGGGACACTGCCACCGGGGAGCTGTTTTTT. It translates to CASSRGDTATGELFF.

CDR3 region: CASSLAQGTNGYTF. The CDR3 bases are TGTGCCAGCAGCTTGGCCCAGGGAACGAACGGCTACACCTTC. The J gene is TRBJ1-2, the V gene TRBV5-4, with D perhaps matching TRBD1 (5 bases). Trimming removed 0 bases at V and 8 bases at J, with 14 bases between. CDR3 size: 14 residues. Germline-derived CDR1 and CDR2 are SGHNT and YYREEE (reference sequence).

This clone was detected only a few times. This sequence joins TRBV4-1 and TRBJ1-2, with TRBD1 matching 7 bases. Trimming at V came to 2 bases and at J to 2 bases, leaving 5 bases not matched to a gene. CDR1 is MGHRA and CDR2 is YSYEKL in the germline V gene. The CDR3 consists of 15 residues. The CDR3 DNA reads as TGCGCCAGCAGCCAACCCTCGACAGGGAACTATGGCTACACCTTC. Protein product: CASSQPSTGNYGYTF.

The DNA of the CDR3 is TGTGCCAGCAGTTCCCTCCCGGTGGGAGCTGAAGCTTTCTTT. This encodes CASSSLPVGAEAFF. This chain uses TRBV6-5 with TRBJ1-1; no definite D call. Deletions cut 4 bases from V and 6 bases from J, with 15 bases between. Per germline, CDR1 MNHEY and CDR2 SVGAGI. The CDR3 contains 14 residues.

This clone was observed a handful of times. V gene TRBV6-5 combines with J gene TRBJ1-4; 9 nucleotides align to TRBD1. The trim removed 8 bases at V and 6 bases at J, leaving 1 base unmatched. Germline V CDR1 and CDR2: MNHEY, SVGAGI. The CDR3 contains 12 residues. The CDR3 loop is CASWDRDEKLFF. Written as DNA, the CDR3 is TGTGCCAGCTGGGACAGGGATGAAAAACTGTTTTTT.

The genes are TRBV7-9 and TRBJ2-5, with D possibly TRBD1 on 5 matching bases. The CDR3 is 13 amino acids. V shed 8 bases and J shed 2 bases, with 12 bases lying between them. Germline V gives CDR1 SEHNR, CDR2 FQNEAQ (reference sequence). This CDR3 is CASLRTPQETQYF. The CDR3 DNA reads TGTGCCAGCCTCCGGACACCTCAAGAGACCCAGTACTTC. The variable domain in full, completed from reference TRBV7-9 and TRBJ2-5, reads DTGVSQNPRHKITKRGQNVTFRCDPISEHNRLYWYRQTLGQGPEFLTYFQNEAQLEKSRLLSDRFSAERPKGSFSTLEIQRTEQGDSAMYLCASLRTPQETQYFGPGTRLLVL.

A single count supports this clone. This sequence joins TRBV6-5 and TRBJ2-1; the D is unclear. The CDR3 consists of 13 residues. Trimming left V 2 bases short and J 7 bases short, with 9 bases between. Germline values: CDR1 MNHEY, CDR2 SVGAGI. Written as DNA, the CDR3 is TGTGCCAGCAGTTACCACGCGAAGAATGAGCAGTTCTTC. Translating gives CASSYHAKNEQFF.

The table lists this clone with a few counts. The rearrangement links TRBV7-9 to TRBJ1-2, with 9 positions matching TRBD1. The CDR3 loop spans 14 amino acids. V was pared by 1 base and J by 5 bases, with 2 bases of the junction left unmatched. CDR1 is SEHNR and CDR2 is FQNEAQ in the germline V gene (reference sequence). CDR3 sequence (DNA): TGTGCCAGCAGCTTAGGTGGACAGGGGTATGGCTACACCTTC. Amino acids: CASSLGGQGYGYTF.

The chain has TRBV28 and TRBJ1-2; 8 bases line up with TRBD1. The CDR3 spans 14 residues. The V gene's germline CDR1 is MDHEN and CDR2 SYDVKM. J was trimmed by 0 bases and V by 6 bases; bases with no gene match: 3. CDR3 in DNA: TGTGCCAGCAGAGGACAGGGTTCTAACTATGGCTACACCTTC. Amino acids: CASRGQGSNYGYTF.

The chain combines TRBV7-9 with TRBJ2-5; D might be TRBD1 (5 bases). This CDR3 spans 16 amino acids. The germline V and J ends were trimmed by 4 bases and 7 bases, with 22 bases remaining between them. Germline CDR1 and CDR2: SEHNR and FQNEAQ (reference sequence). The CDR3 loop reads CASSSEAGASTGTQYF. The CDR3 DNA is TGTGCCAGCAGCTCCGAAGCTGGGGCGTCGACGGGGACCCAGTACTTC.

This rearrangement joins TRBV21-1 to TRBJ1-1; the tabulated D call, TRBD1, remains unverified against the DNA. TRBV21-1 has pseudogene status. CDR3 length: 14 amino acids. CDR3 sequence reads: CASSKGAMNTEAFF. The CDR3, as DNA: TGTGCCAGCAGCAAAGGGGCTATGAACACTGAAGCTTTCTTT.

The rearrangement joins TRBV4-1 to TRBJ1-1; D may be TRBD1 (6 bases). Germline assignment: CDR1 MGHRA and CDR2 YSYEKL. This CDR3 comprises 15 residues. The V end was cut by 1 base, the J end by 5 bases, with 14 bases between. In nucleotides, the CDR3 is TGCGCCAGCAGCCAAGGTGAACAGGGATGGACTGAAGCTTTCTTT. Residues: CASSQGEQGWTEAFF.

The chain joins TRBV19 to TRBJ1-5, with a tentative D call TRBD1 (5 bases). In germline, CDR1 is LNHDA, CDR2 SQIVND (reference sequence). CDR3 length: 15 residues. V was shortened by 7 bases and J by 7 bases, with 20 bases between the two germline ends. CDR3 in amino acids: CASTQQALGWQPQHF. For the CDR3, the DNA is TGTGCCAGTACCCAACAGGCCCTAGGATGGCAGCCCCAGCATTTT.

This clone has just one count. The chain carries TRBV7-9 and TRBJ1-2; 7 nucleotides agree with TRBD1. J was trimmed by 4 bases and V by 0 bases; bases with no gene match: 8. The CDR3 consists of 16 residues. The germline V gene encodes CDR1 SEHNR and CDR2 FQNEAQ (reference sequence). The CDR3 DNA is TGTGCCAGCAGCTTAGCGGGGACAGCCAGGGCCTATGGCTACACCTTC. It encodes CASSLAGTARAYGYTF.

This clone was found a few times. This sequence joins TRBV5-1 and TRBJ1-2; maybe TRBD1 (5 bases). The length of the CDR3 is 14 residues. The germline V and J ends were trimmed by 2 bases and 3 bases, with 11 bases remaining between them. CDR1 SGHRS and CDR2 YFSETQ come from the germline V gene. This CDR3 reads CASSLSQGDYGYTF. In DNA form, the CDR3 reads TGCGCCAGCAGCTTATCCCAGGGCGACTATGGCTACACCTTC. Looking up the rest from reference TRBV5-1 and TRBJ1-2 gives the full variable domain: KAGVTQTPRYLIKTRGQQVTLSCSPISGHRSVSWYQQTPGQGLQFLFEYFSETQRNKGNFPGRFSGRQFSNSRSEMNVSTLELGDSALYLCASSLSQGDYGYTFGSGTRLTVV.